The 18 T cell receptor beta chains below come from one sample, sequenced in a study of response to subunit inactivated influenza vaccine. MiXCR was run by TCRdb on the RT-PCR reads, yielding one entry per CDR3 protein. This sample yields roughly 780,000 distinct CDR3 sequences, of which approximately 17% are seen a single time; approximately 10% belongs to the top ten. Sample: PBMCs from blood, taken more than 4 days after vaccination. These receptors all come from a man aged 45-65 years who received an inactivated influenza vaccine.

The table lists this clonotype with many counts. The J gene is TRBJ1-2, the V gene TRBV20-1; 11 bases match TRBD1. CDR3 length: 14 amino acids. The J segment lost 4 bases and the V segment lost 6 bases, leaving 7 bases of the junction unmatched. Germline V gives CDR1 DFQATT, CDR2 SNEGSKA (reference sequence). This CDR3 reads CSAPWDRGTYGYTF. For the CDR3, the DNA is TGCAGTGCCCCTTGGGACAGGGGGACCTATGGCTACACCTTC.

This chain links TRBV6-5 with TRBJ1-2, with D unclear. There are 13 residues in the CDR3. The germline V gene encodes CDR1 MNHEY and CDR2 SVGAGI. The V and J ends lost 2 bases and 4 bases respectively, with 8 bases between them. The CDR3 DNA is TGTGCCAGCAGTTACGCGGGCGGCTATGGCTACACCTTC. Amino acid sequence: CASSYAGGYGYTF.

The CDR3 sequence: CASTLRGGNQPQHF. The CDR3 DNA reads as TGTGCCAGCACCCTCAGGGGTGGCAATCAGCCCCAGCATTTT. The rearrangement joins TRBV7-8 to TRBJ1-5; tentatively, D is TRBD1 (6 bases). The CDR3 consists of 14 residues. Trimming took off 7 bases at V and 2 bases at J, with 12 bases between the two ends. Per the germline V gene, CDR1 is SGHVS and CDR2 is FQNEAQ.

This chain uses TRBV5-1 with TRBJ1-1; maybe TRBD1 (5 bases). With 4 bases removed from V and 8 bases from J, the gap between germline ends came to 18 bases. The CDR3 totals 14 residues. From germline, CDR1 is SGHRS and CDR2 YFSETQ. DNA of the CDR3: TGCGCCAGCAGCAATGACAGCCCGACGTCGGAAGCTTTCTTT. Translating it yields CASSNDSPTSEAFF. The full variable domain, completed using reference TRBV5-1 and TRBJ1-1, is KAGVTQTPRYLIKTRGQQVTLSCSPISGHRSVSWYQQTPGQGLQFLFEYFSETQRNKGNFPGRFSGRQFSNSRSEMNVSTLELGDSALYLCASSNDSPTSEAFFGQGTRLTVV.

V usage is TRBV12-3 or TRBV12-4 and J usage is TRBJ1-1; D might be TRBD1 (6 bases). Trimming removed 5 bases from V and 5 bases from J, with 12 bases in between. This CDR3 is 13 amino acids long. The CDR3 DNA follows: TGTGCCAGCAGTCGGCCAGGGGTGACTGAAGCTTTCTTT. Amino acids: CASSRPGVTEAFF.

V usage is TRBV2 and J usage is TRBJ2-3; no definite D call. The CDR3 loop spans 15 amino acids. The V gene lost 0 bases and the J gene lost 2 bases, with 9 bases spanning the gap. In germline, CDR1 is SNHLY, CDR2 FYNNEI. CDR3 amino acids: CASSEAGYSTDTQYF. CDR3 nucleotides: TGTGCCAGCAGTGAAGCGGGCTACTCCACAGATACGCAGTATTTT.

There are a few counts of this clonotype. V and J are TRBV10-3 and TRBJ2-3, with 7 bases fitting TRBD1. V dropped 8 bases and J dropped 1; count of bases not matched to a gene: 9. The germline CDR1 and CDR2 sequences are ENHRY and SYGVKD. This CDR3 is built from 15 residues. The CDR3 is CAIRRQGSRTDTQYF. The CDR3 DNA reads TGTGCCATCCGAAGACAGGGAAGTCGCACAGATACGCAGTATTTT.

The chain combines TRBV5-1 with TRBJ2-7; 9 bases agree with TRBD2. Trimming cost V 4 bases and J 5 bases; bases outside gene matches: 7. The V gene's germline CDR1 is SGHRS and CDR2 YFSETQ. The CDR3 extends over 14 amino acids. Here the CDR3 reads CASSGAGGHDEQYF. The CDR3, as DNA: TGCGCCAGCAGCGGAGCGGGAGGCCACGACGAGCAGTACTTC. Full variable domain (remainder filled in from reference TRBV5-1 and TRBJ2-7): KAGVTQTPRYLIKTRGQQVTLSCSPISGHRSVSWYQQTPGQGLQFLFEYFSETQRNKGNFPGRFSGRQFSNSRSEMNVSTLELGDSALYLCASSGAGGHDEQYFGPGTRLTVT.

The chain combines TRBV7-9 with TRBJ2-5, with a weak D call TRBD2 (7 bases). The V and J ends lost 5 bases and 7 bases respectively, with 14 bases between them. Germline CDR1 and CDR2: SEHNR and FQNEAQ (reference sequence). This CDR3 contains 13 residues. CDR3 nucleotides: TGTGCCAGCAGCGACGGGGGGCTGGGGACCCAGTACTTC. Amino acid sequence: CASSDGGLGTQYF. Supplemented by reference TRBV7-9 and TRBJ2-5, the full variable domain reads DTGVSQNPRHKITKRGQNVTFRCDPISEHNRLYWYRQTLGQGPEFLTYFQNEAQLEKSRLLSDRFSAERPKGSFSTLEIQRTEQGDSAMYLCASSDGGLGTQYFGPGTRLLVL.

This clonotype showed up many times. The genes are TRBV20-1 and TRBJ1-1; the match to TRBD1 covers 8 bases. V lost 4 bases to trimming and J lost 6 bases; unmatched junction nucleotides: 10. There are 14 residues in the CDR3. In germline, CDR1 is DFQATT, CDR2 SNEGSKA (reference sequence). The CDR3 loop reads CSANYGQGLPEAFF. DNA of the CDR3: TGCAGTGCTAATTATGGACAGGGCTTACCTGAAGCTTTCTTT.

This clonotype was observed a few times. No conserved phenylalanine or tryptophan ends this CDR3, so it is likely a read error. Because the CDR3's place on the DNA is in doubt, the DNA is left out and the CDR3 is given as listed by TCRdb. This chain's CDR3 is CSVREVRSV. The chain combines TRBV29-1 with TRBJ2-5; the listed D gene, TRBD2, was not tested against the DNA. The germline CDR1 and CDR2 sequences are SQVTM and ANQGSEA. The CDR3 has 9 amino acids, counting both end residues.

The V call is TRBV21-1, the J call TRBJ2-5; whether TRBD1, the table's D call, matches the DNA was not checked. TRBV21-1 is reported as a pseudogene. The CDR3 runs to 16 residues. CDR3 in amino acids: CASSKVRTGAEETQYF. Here the CDR3 DNA reads TGTGCCAGCAGCAAGGTTCGGACAGGGGCTGAAGAGACCCAGTACTTC.

The V gene is TRBV24-1, the J gene TRBJ2-3; D gene unclear. The CDR3 is made up of 13 amino acids. Trimming left V 5 bases short and J 6 bases short, with 11 bases between. Germline CDR1 and CDR2: KGHDR and SFDVKD. CDR3 sequence reads: CATSGALRDTQYF. The CDR3 coding sequence is TGTGCCACCAGTGGGGCCCTCCGGGATACGCAGTATTTT.

This clonotype was seen ten or more times. The chain links TRBV7-2 to TRBJ2-1; no reliable D call. Trimming removed 1 base from V and 4 bases from J, with 11 bases in between. The CDR3 runs 15 residues. Germline V CDR1 and CDR2: SGHTA, FQGNSA. Here the CDR3 DNA reads TGTGCCAGCAGCTTAGTGGCCTCCGTTTACAATGAGCAGTTCTTC. Protein sequence: CASSLVASVYNEQFF.

This clonotype was seen repeatedly, ten times or more. The V call is TRBV7-2, the J call TRBJ2-4; no clear D gene. V shed 2 bases and J shed 5 bases, with 7 bases lying between them. CDR1 is SGHTA, CDR2 FQGNSA, per germline. The length of the CDR3 is 13 residues. This chain's CDR3 is CASSLRRQNIQYF. Here the CDR3 DNA reads TGTGCCAGCAGCTTACGCCGGCAAAACATTCAGTACTTC. Using reference TRBV7-2 and TRBJ2-4 for the parts outside the CDR3, the full variable domain is GAGVSQSPSNKVTEKGKDVELRCDPISGHTALYWYRQSLGQGLEFLIYFQGNSAPDKSGLPSDRFSAERTGGSVSTLTIQRTQQEDSAVYLCASSLRRQNIQYFGAGTRLSVL.

This sequence joins TRBV5-1 and TRBJ1-1, with 8 nucleotides matching TRBD1. Germline V gene data show CDR1 as SGHRS and CDR2 as YFSETQ. This CDR3 comprises 15 residues. The V gene end was trimmed by 0 bases and the J gene end by 3 bases; junction bases not matched to a gene: 4. The CDR3 DNA reads as TGCGCCAGCAGCTTGGACAGGGGGGGGGACACTGAAGCTTTCTTT. This encodes CASSLDRGGDTEAFF.

This clonotype occurred a few times. This sequence joins TRBV10-3 and TRBJ2-3, with TRBD2 matching 8 bases. V was pared by 6 bases and J by 0 bases, with 2 bases of the junction left unmatched. Germline V gene data show CDR1 as ENHRY and CDR2 as SYGVKD. CDR3 length: 14 amino acids. CDR3 nucleotides: TGTGCCATCAGACAGCGGGAGAGCACAGATACGCAGTATTTT. Translated: CAIRQRESTDTQYF.

The chain joins TRBV5-5 to TRBJ2-7; 9 bases fit TRBD1. This CDR3 has 16 amino acids. Germline assignment: CDR1 SGHKS and CDR2 YYEKEE (reference sequence). The V and J ends lost 0 bases and 4 bases, in that order; junction bases with no gene match: 8. The chain's CDR3 is CASSLATGGAEYEQYF. The CDR3 nucleotides are TGTGCCAGCAGCTTGGCTACAGGGGGCGCAGAGTACGAGCAGTACTTC.